Listed below are T cell receptor beta chains from one sample, sequenced in a study of cytomegalovirus exposure and HLA in healthy donors. This table comes from immunoSEQ multiplex PCR, and its TCRdb copy is limited to in-frame clones, with some not included. The sample gives 95,000 to 100,000 clones, roughly 79% of which show up once; about 1.9% is in the top ten. Sequencing was performed on PBMCs. Receptors were obtained from a woman aged 40 to 50 in good health and CMV-seronegative. Both conserved end residues are part of each CDR3. Each record gives: CDR3 length, J gene, clone size, V gene, D gene, CDR3 protein, CDR3 DNA. The D gene is left open where the match is weak. Clone size, where shown, is once, few, many, or a class for clones that have expanded.

cdr3_length: 17; j_call: TRBJ2-3; clone_size: .; v_call: TRBV5-4; d_call: .; cdr3_aa: CASSLDPLAPSTDTQYF; cdr3_nt: TGTGCCAGCAGCTTGGACCCCCTAGCGCCCAGCACAGATACGCAGTATTTT
cdr3_length: 13; j_call: TRBJ2-5; clone_size: once; v_call: TRBV28; d_call: .; cdr3_aa: CASIFRDSREQYF; cdr3_nt: TGTGCCAGCATCTTCCGGGACTCCAGGGAGCAGTACTTC
cdr3_length: 13; j_call: TRBJ1-1; clone_size: .; v_call: TRBV7-3; d_call: .; cdr3_aa: CASSMTGNTEAFF; cdr3_nt: TGTGCCAGCAGCATGACAGGGAACACTGAAGCTTTCTTT
cdr3_length: 12; j_call: TRBJ2-1; clone_size: .; v_call: TRBV2; d_call: .; cdr3_aa: CASSLKRLEQFF; cdr3_nt: TGTGCCAGCAGCCTTAAGAGGTTGGAGCAGTTCTTC
cdr3_length: 15; j_call: TRBJ1-2; clone_size: .; v_call: TRBV4-3; d_call: .; cdr3_aa: CASSHYLAGNYGYTF; cdr3_nt: TGCGCCAGCAGCCATTATCTGGCAGGCAACTATGGCTACACCTTC
cdr3_length: 15; j_call: TRBJ1-5; clone_size: once; v_call: TRBV2; d_call: TRBD1; cdr3_aa: CASSLGQGEAQPQHF; cdr3_nt: TGTGCCAGCAGCTTAGGACAGGGCGAGGCTCAGCCCCAGCATTTT
cdr3_length: 12; j_call: TRBJ2-3; clone_size: .; v_call: TRBV2; d_call: TRBD1; cdr3_aa: CASRTGADTQYF; cdr3_nt: TGTGCCAGCAGGACAGGGGCAGATACGCAGTATTTT
cdr3_length: 19; j_call: TRBJ1-6; clone_size: few; v_call: TRBV30; d_call: .; cdr3_aa: CAWSVRSHRGGSYNSPLHF; cdr3_nt: TGTGCCTGGAGTGTACGTTCTCATCGGGGAGGCTCCTATAATTCACCCCTCCACTTT
cdr3_length: 16; j_call: TRBJ2-2; clone_size: .; v_call: TRBV7-3; d_call: TRBD2; cdr3_aa: CASSWGLAGGTGELFF; cdr3_nt: TGTGCCAGCAGCTGGGGACTAGCGGGAGGGACCGGGGAGCTGTTTTTT
cdr3_length: 11; j_call: TRBJ2-7; clone_size: .; v_call: TRBV30; d_call: .; cdr3_aa: CAWRTGLEQYF; cdr3_nt: TGTGCCTGGAGAACAGGTCTCGAGCAGTACTTC
cdr3_length: 13; j_call: TRBJ2-7; clone_size: .; v_call: TRBV5-1; d_call: .; cdr3_aa: CASSLGQSYEQYF; cdr3_nt: TGCGCCAGCAGCTTGGGACAATCCTACGAGCAGTACTTC
cdr3_length: 14; j_call: TRBJ2-5; clone_size: .; v_call: TRBV4-1; d_call: .; cdr3_aa: CASSLGGAPETQYF; cdr3_nt: TGCGCCAGCAGCCTTGGGGGGGCGCCGGAGACCCAGTACTTC
cdr3_length: 11; j_call: TRBJ1-2; clone_size: few; v_call: TRBV9; d_call: .; cdr3_aa: CASMGEYGYTF; cdr3_nt: TGTGCCAGCATGGGCGAGTATGGCTACACCTTC
cdr3_length: 16; j_call: TRBJ2-3; clone_size: .; v_call: TRBV5-1; d_call: TRBD1; cdr3_aa: CASSLEGTGAVDTQYF; cdr3_nt: TGCGCCAGCAGCTTGGAGGGGACAGGGGCAGTCGATACGCAGTATTTT
cdr3_length: 14; j_call: TRBJ2-3; clone_size: .; v_call: TRBV5-1; d_call: .; cdr3_aa: CASSLGQNTDTQYF; cdr3_nt: TGCGCCAGCAGCTTGGGACAGAACACAGATACGCAGTATTTT
cdr3_length: 15; j_call: TRBJ1-3; clone_size: .; v_call: TRBV5-4; d_call: TRBD1; cdr3_aa: CASSRGTGAGNTIYF; cdr3_nt: TGTGCCAGCAGCCGAGGGACAGGGGCTGGAAACACCATATATTTT
cdr3_length: 16; j_call: TRBJ2-1; clone_size: .; v_call: TRBV7-3; d_call: TRBD2; cdr3_aa: CASSLHTGTSHNEQFF; cdr3_nt: TGTGCCAGCAGCCTACACACCGGGACTAGCCACAATGAGCAGTTCTTC
cdr3_length: 16; j_call: TRBJ2-7; clone_size: .; v_call: TRBV28; d_call: TRBD2; cdr3_aa: CASSSTPAGGSYEQYF; cdr3_nt: TGTGCCAGCAGTAGTACCCCAGCGGGAGGGTCCTACGAGCAGTACTTC
cdr3_length: 15; j_call: TRBJ2-1; clone_size: .; v_call: TRBV19; d_call: .; cdr3_aa: CASSLSSVALNEQFF; cdr3_nt: TGTGCCAGTAGTCTCTCCTCAGTGGCCCTCAATGAGCAGTTCTTC
cdr3_length: 14; j_call: TRBJ2-4; clone_size: .; v_call: TRBV5-1; d_call: .; cdr3_aa: CASSLSLAKNIQYF; cdr3_nt: TGCGCCAGCAGCTTGAGCCTAGCCAAAAACATTCAGTACTTC
cdr3_length: 14; j_call: TRBJ1-5; clone_size: .; v_call: TRBV29-1; d_call: TRBD1; cdr3_aa: CSVGTGTGAQPQHF; cdr3_nt: TGCAGCGTGGGAACCGGGACAGGGGCACAGCCCCAGCATTTT
cdr3_length: 15; j_call: TRBJ2-2; clone_size: .; v_call: TRBV30; d_call: TRBD1; cdr3_aa: CAWRETGTNTGELFF; cdr3_nt: TGTGCCTGGAGGGAGACAGGGACGAACACCGGGGAGCTGTTTTTT
cdr3_length: 14; j_call: TRBJ2-3; clone_size: .; v_call: TRBV27; d_call: .; cdr3_aa: CASSFGTGADTQYF; cdr3_nt: TGTGCCAGCAGTTTCGGGACTGGCGCAGATACGCAGTATTTT
cdr3_length: 16; j_call: TRBJ2-7; clone_size: .; v_call: TRBV7-9; d_call: TRBD1; cdr3_aa: CASSLGTGTASYEQYF; cdr3_nt: TGTGCCAGCAGCTTAGGGACCGGGACAGCCTCCTACGAGCAGTACTTC
cdr3_length: 13; j_call: TRBJ2-7; clone_size: .; v_call: TRBV18; d_call: .; cdr3_aa: CASSPGQIYEQYF; cdr3_nt: TGTGCCAGCTCACCCGGACAAATATACGAGCAGTACTTC
cdr3_length: 16; j_call: TRBJ2-3; clone_size: .; v_call: TRBV4-3; d_call: TRBD1; cdr3_aa: CASSQDRFQGADTQYF; cdr3_nt: TGCGCCAGCAGCCAAGATCGGTTCCAGGGGGCAGATACGCAGTATTTT
cdr3_length: 17; j_call: TRBJ1-1; clone_size: .; v_call: TRBV4-2; d_call: TRBD1; cdr3_aa: CASSQEVWGQGYTEAFF; cdr3_nt: TGTGCCAGCAGCCAAGAAGTATGGGGACAGGGGTACACTGAAGCTTTCTTT
cdr3_length: 15; j_call: TRBJ2-1; clone_size: .; v_call: TRBV25-1; d_call: .; cdr3_aa: CASSESSTEYNEQFF; cdr3_nt: TGTGCCAGCAGTGAATCGTCGACAGAGTACAATGAGCAGTTCTTC
cdr3_length: 14; j_call: TRBJ2-1; clone_size: .; v_call: TRBV19; d_call: .; cdr3_aa: CASSIIQGSDEQFF; cdr3_nt: TGTGCCAGTAGTATAATCCAGGGTAGTGATGAGCAGTTCTTC
cdr3_length: 15; j_call: TRBJ2-7; clone_size: .; v_call: TRBV19; d_call: TRBD1; cdr3_aa: CASSTRQGGSYEQYF; cdr3_nt: TGTGCCAGTAGTACCCGACAGGGGGGTTCCTACGAGCAGTACTTC
cdr3_length: 13; j_call: TRBJ2-2; clone_size: .; v_call: TRBV6-1; d_call: .; cdr3_aa: CASSRSNTGELFF; cdr3_nt: TGTGCCAGCTCCAGATCGAACACCGGGGAGCTGTTTTTT
cdr3_length: 15; j_call: TRBJ1-2; clone_size: .; v_call: TRBV27; d_call: .; cdr3_aa: CASSLTGSGFWGYTF; cdr3_nt: TGTGCCAGCAGTTTAACCGGGAGCGGGTTTTGGGGCTACACCTTC
cdr3_length: 13; j_call: TRBJ1-5; clone_size: .; v_call: TRBV6-5; d_call: .; cdr3_aa: CASTASAGQPQHF; cdr3_nt: TGTGCCAGCACAGCAAGCGCGGGTCAGCCCCAGCATTTT
cdr3_length: 15; j_call: TRBJ2-7; clone_size: once; v_call: TRBV27; d_call: TRBD2; cdr3_aa: CASSGTSGRWYEQYF; cdr3_nt: TGTGCCAGCAGTGGGACTAGCGGGAGATGGTACGAGCAGTACTTC
cdr3_length: 15; j_call: TRBJ2-3; clone_size: few; v_call: TRBV19; d_call: .; cdr3_aa: CASRFRGWGTDTQYF; cdr3_nt: TGTGCCAGTAGATTCCGGGGTTGGGGAACAGATACGCAGTATTTT
cdr3_length: 16; j_call: TRBJ1-1; clone_size: medium-sized; v_call: TRBV5-6; d_call: .; cdr3_aa: CASSPIRPGSRTEAFF; cdr3_nt: TGTGCCAGCAGCCCCATTCGACCAGGGTCACGAACTGAAGCTTTCTTT
cdr3_length: 12; j_call: TRBJ1-2; clone_size: .; v_call: TRBV13; d_call: .; cdr3_aa: CASSLVLYGYTF; cdr3_nt: TGTGCCAGCAGCTTAGTCCTTTATGGCTACACCTTC
cdr3_length: 14; j_call: TRBJ2-7; clone_size: few; v_call: TRBV28; d_call: .; cdr3_aa: CASSFMSVGYEQYF; cdr3_nt: TGTGCCAGCAGTTTCATGTCGGTCGGGTACGAGCAGTACTTC
cdr3_length: 15; j_call: TRBJ2-7; clone_size: few; v_call: TRBV7-2; d_call: TRBD2; cdr3_aa: CASSLPGLASGEQYF; cdr3_nt: TGTGCCAGCAGCTTGCCGGGACTAGCGTCTGGCGAGCAGTACTTC
cdr3_length: 16; j_call: TRBJ2-5; clone_size: .; v_call: TRBV19; d_call: TRBD2; cdr3_aa: CASSQWTSGSQETQYF; cdr3_nt: TGTGCCAGTAGCCAGTGGACTAGCGGGAGCCAAGAGACCCAGTACTTC
cdr3_length: 13; j_call: TRBJ2-7; clone_size: few; v_call: TRBV2; d_call: .; cdr3_aa: CAIQRVELYEQYF; cdr3_nt: TGTGCCATACAGCGGGTGGAACTCTACGAGCAGTACTTC
cdr3_length: 15; j_call: TRBJ2-7; clone_size: .; v_call: TRBV14; d_call: TRBD2; cdr3_aa: CASSQGLASAYEQYF; cdr3_nt: TGTGCCAGCAGCCAAGGACTAGCGTCAGCCTACGAGCAGTACTTC
cdr3_length: 14; j_call: TRBJ2-5; clone_size: .; v_call: TRBV5-4; d_call: .; cdr3_aa: CASSSGWGEETQYF; cdr3_nt: TGTGCCAGCAGCTCGGGCTGGGGGGAGGAGACCCAGTACTTC
cdr3_length: 13; j_call: TRBJ1-5; clone_size: .; v_call: TRBV5-1; d_call: .; cdr3_aa: CASSLAEGQPQHF; cdr3_nt: TGCGCCAGCAGCTTGGCCGAGGGACAGCCCCAGCATTTT
cdr3_length: 15; j_call: TRBJ2-3; clone_size: .; v_call: TRBV30; d_call: TRBD1; cdr3_aa: CAWSTGQPLTDTQYF; cdr3_nt: TGTGCCTGGAGTACGGGACAGCCCCTCACAGATACGCAGTATTTT
cdr3_length: 13; j_call: TRBJ2-3; clone_size: .; v_call: TRBV5-1; d_call: .; cdr3_aa: CASSLAAQAGRYF; cdr3_nt: TGCGCCAGCAGCTTGGCTGCACAGGCGGGACGGTATTTT
cdr3_length: 14; j_call: TRBJ2-5; clone_size: .; v_call: TRBV27; d_call: TRBD2; cdr3_aa: CATRPGGSQETQYF; cdr3_nt: TGTGCCACCCGACCGGGGGGGTCACAAGAGACCCAGTACTTC
cdr3_length: 11; j_call: TRBJ2-5; clone_size: .; v_call: TRBV27; d_call: .; cdr3_aa: CASSSYETQYF; cdr3_nt: TGTGCCAGCAGTTCGTATGAGACCCAGTACTTC
cdr3_length: 14; j_call: TRBJ1-5; clone_size: .; v_call: TRBV7-2; d_call: .; cdr3_aa: CARAGRDPNQPQHF; cdr3_nt: TGTGCCAGGGCGGGCCGAGACCCCAATCAGCCCCAGCATTTT
cdr3_length: 12; j_call: TRBJ1-1; clone_size: .; v_call: TRBV29-1; d_call: .; cdr3_aa: CSVDRLFTEAFF; cdr3_nt: TGCAGCGTTGACAGGTTGTTCACTGAAGCTTTCTTT
cdr3_length: 14; j_call: TRBJ2-7; clone_size: once; v_call: TRBV6-5; d_call: .; cdr3_aa: CASSYARVSYEQYF; cdr3_nt: TGTGCCAGCAGTTACGCCAGGGTCTCCTACGAGCAGTACTTC
cdr3_length: 16; j_call: TRBJ2-7; clone_size: .; v_call: TRBV7-9; d_call: TRBD1; cdr3_aa: CASSLARGRTYYEQYF; cdr3_nt: TGTGCCAGCAGCTTAGCCAGGGGGCGAACTTATTACGAGCAGTACTTC
cdr3_length: 15; j_call: TRBJ2-7; clone_size: .; v_call: TRBV6-5; d_call: TRBD2; cdr3_aa: CASSVSVGRAYEQYF; cdr3_nt: TGTGCCAGCAGTGTCTCAGTGGGGAGGGCCTACGAGCAGTACTTC